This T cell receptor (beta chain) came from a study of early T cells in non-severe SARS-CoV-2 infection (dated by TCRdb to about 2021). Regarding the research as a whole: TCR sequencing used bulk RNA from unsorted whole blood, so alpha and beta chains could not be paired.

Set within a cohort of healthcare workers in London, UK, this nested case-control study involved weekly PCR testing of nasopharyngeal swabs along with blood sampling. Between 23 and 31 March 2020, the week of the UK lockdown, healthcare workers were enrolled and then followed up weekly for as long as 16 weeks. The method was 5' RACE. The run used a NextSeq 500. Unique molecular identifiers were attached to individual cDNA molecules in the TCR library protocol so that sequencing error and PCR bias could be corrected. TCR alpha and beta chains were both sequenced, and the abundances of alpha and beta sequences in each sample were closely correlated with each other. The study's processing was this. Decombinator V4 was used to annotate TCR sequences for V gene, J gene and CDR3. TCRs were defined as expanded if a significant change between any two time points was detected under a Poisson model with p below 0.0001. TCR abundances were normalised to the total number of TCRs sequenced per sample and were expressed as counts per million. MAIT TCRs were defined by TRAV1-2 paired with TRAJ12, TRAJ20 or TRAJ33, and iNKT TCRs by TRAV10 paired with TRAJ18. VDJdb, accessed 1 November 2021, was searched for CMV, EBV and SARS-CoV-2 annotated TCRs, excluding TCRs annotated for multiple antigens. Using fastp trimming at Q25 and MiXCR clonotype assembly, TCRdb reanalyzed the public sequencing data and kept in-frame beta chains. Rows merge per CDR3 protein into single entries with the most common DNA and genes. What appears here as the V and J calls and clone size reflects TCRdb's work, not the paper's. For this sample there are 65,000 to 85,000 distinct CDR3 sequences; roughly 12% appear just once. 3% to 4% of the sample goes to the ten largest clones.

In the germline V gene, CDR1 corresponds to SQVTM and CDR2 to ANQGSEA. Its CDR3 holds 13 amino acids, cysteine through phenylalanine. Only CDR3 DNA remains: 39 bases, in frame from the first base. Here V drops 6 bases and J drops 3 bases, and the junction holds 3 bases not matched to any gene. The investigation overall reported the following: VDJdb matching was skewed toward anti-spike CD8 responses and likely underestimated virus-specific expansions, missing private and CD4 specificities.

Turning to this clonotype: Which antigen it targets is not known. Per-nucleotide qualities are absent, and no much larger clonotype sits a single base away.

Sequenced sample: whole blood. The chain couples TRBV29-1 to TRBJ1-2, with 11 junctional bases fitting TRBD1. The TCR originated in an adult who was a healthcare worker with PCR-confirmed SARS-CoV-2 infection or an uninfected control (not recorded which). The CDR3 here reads CSVGTGGDYGYTF. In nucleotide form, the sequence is TGCAGCGTGGGGACAGGGGGTGACTATGGCTACACCTTC.